Each of the 19 T cell receptor beta chains below was sequenced from the same sample in a study of blood T cell repertoires in COVID-19. Clones were read by immunoSEQ multiplex PCR, and TCRdb kept only the in-frame ones, dropping some. The profile shows about 200,000 clones, just over 85% of them singletons. Sequences were obtained from peripheral blood. The receptors shown here come from an elderly man with acute or convalescent COVID-19.

The chain recombines TRBV6-5 with TRBJ1-4, with a weak D call TRBD1 (5 bases). Between the trimmed V and J ends, which lost 6 bases and 1 base, there was a span of 9 bases. This CDR3 has 14 residues. CDR1 and CDR2 (germline): MNHEY, SVGAGI. Written as DNA, the CDR3 is TGTGCCAGCAGACTTGACAGAACTAATGAAAAACTGTTTTTT. Protein: CASRLDRTNEKLFF.

The V and J genes are TRBV29-1 and TRBJ2-3; 9 bases fit TRBD2. CDR3 length: 14 residues. Germline V gives CDR1 SQVTM, CDR2 ANQGSEA. V shed 2 bases, J shed 4 bases, and the junction held 4 bases outside the gene matches. CDR3 nucleotides: TGCAGCGTTGAATTAGCGGGAGTTGCAGATACGCAGTATTTT. It codes for CSVELAGVADTQYF.

The rearrangement joins TRBV25-1 to TRBJ1-2; TRBD1 might be the D (6 bases). The CDR3 contains 16 residues. Trimming pared 3 bases from V and 4 bases from J, leaving 18 bases between. The germline V gene encodes CDR1 MGHDK and CDR2 SYGVNS. CDR3 region: CASSDLLTGSLYGYTF. CDR3 nucleotide sequence: TGTGCCAGCAGTGACCTGTTGACAGGCTCCCTCTATGGCTACACCTTC.

This clone was seen a handful of times. The chain combines TRBV5-5 with TRBJ2-7; possibly TRBD2 for D (6 bases). CDR1 is SGHKS and CDR2 is YYEKEE in the germline V gene (reference sequence). Trimming took 0 bases from V and 6 from J, leaving 13 bases between them. CDR3 size: 14 residues. The CDR3 sequence: CASSLGGVEGEQYF. DNA for the CDR3: TGTGCCAGCAGCTTGGGTGGAGTGGAGGGCGAGCAGTACTTC.

This clone was seen only a few times. The chain is built from TRBV2 and TRBJ2-1, with 9 bases identical to TRBD2. The CDR3 contains 12 residues. The J segment lost 9 bases and the V segment lost 6 bases, leaving 3 bases of the junction unmatched. The germline gives CDR1 SNHLY, CDR2 FYNNEI. The CDR3 sequence is CASRVLAGEQFF. The CDR3 region has the DNA TGTGCCAGCAGGGTACTAGCGGGTGAGCAGTTCTTC.

The chain uses TRBV5-1 and TRBJ2-5, with 9 bases that match TRBD2. The germline CDR1 and CDR2 sequences are SGHRS and YFSETQ. V gave up 4 bases and J gave up 5 bases; unmatched junction bases: 12. The CDR3 totals 16 residues. Here the CDR3 reads CASSVGSSGSFETQYF. The CDR3 coding sequence is TGCGCCAGCAGCGTAGGTAGTAGCGGGAGTTTCGAGACCCAGTACTTC. The full variable domain, rest sourced from reference TRBV5-1 and TRBJ2-5, is KAGVTQTPRYLIKTRGQQVTLSCSPISGHRSVSWYQQTPGQGLQFLFEYFSETQRNKGNFPGRFSGRQFSNSRSEMNVSTLELGDSALYLCASSVGSSGSFETQYFGPGTRLLVL.

The rearrangement links TRBV19 to TRBJ1-1; TRBD1 might be the D (5 bases). Trimming removed 0 bases at V and 1 base at J, with 9 bases between. This CDR3 spans 15 amino acids. From germline, CDR1 is LNHDA and CDR2 SQIVND (reference sequence). The CDR3 DNA follows: TGTGCCAGTAGTATAGACCGGAGGGGGAACACTGAAGCTTTCTTT. It codes for CASSIDRRGNTEAFF.

The chain joins TRBV11-2 to TRBJ2-5; D is possibly TRBD2 (7 bases). V shed 5 bases and J shed 3 bases, with 16 bases lying between them. This CDR3 is 15 amino acids long. From germline, CDR1 is SGHAT and CDR2 FQNNGV. CDR3 in DNA: TGTGCCAGCAGCCCCCTCGGGGGGCTGAAAGAGACCCAGTACTTC. It encodes CASSPLGGLKETQYF. The complete variable domain, with remaining parts taken from reference TRBV11-2 and TRBJ2-5, reads EAGVAQSPRYKIIEKRQSVAFWCNPISGHATLYWYQQILGQGPKLLIQFQNNGVVDDSQLPKDRFSAERLKGVDSTLKIQPAKLEDSAVYLCASSPLGGLKETQYFGPGTRLLVL.

This clone was seen a single time. CDR3 in DNA: TGCGCCAGCAGTGAGTCGACTAGCGGGGGGAGGAATGAGCAGTTCTTC. Its protein is CASSESTSGGRNEQFF. The chain is built from TRBV10-1 and TRBJ2-1; TRBD2 matches at 13 bases. This CDR3 contains 16 residues. Germline trimming cut 0 bases from V and 7 bases from J; bases unmatched to any gene: 3. In germline, CDR1 is WNHNN, CDR2 SYGVQD (reference sequence).

V gene TRBV29-1 combines with J gene TRBJ2-5; D perhaps matches TRBD1 (5 bases). The CDR3 has 14 residues. Germline V gene sequence: CDR1 SQVTM, CDR2 ANQGSEA. V shed 4 bases and J shed 4 bases, with 16 bases lying between them. In nucleotides, the CDR3 is TGCAGCGTTGTCGAAGGGGCTAAGGGAGAGACCCAGTACTTC. Translation gives CSVVEGAKGETQYF.

The rearrangement uses TRBV19 and TRBJ2-3; 8 bases line up with TRBD2. This CDR3 region has 20 residues. Germline CDR1 LNHDA, CDR2 SQIVND (reference sequence). The J segment lost 0 bases and the V segment lost 4 bases, leaving 18 bases of the junction unmatched. The CDR3 nucleotides are TGTGCCAGTAGTAGGTATTCGGGCCCGGGACTAGTACGAAGCACAGATACGCAGTATTTT. This encodes CASSRYSGPGLVRSTDTQYF. The full variable domain, in which reference TRBV19 and TRBJ2-3 provide the parts outside the CDR3, is DGGITQSPKYLFRKEGQNVTLSCEQNLNHDAMYWYRQDPGQGLRLIYYSQIVNDFQKGDIAEGYSVSREKKESFPLTVTSAQKNPTAFYLCASSRYSGPGLVRSTDTQYFGPGTRLTVL.

The V gene is TRBV7-2, the J gene TRBJ1-2; D might be TRBD1 (5 bases). CDR1 is SGHTA and CDR2 is FQGNSA in the germline V gene. V lost 1 base and J lost 4, with 16 bases in between. The CDR3 loop spans 16 amino acids. In DNA, the CDR3 is TGTGCCAGCAGCTTAGTCGGGGGGTATCGCAGCTATGGCTACACCTTC. Protein: CASSLVGGYRSYGYTF.

V and J are TRBV7-9 and TRBJ1-5; TRBD1 agrees at 8 bases. J was trimmed by 5 bases and V by 4 bases; bases with no gene match: 7. CDR1 and CDR2 from the germline V gene are SEHNR and FQNEAQ (reference sequence). This CDR3 is 15 amino acids long. The CDR3 region has the DNA TGTGCCAGCAGCTCGGACAGGGAGGTAGATCAGCCCCAGCATTTT. It yields the protein CASSSDREVDQPQHF. Full variable domain (rest looked up from reference TRBV7-9 and TRBJ1-5): DTGVSQNPRHKITKRGQNVTFRCDPISEHNRLYWYRQTLGQGPEFLTYFQNEAQLEKSRLLSDRFSAERPKGSFSTLEIQRTEQGDSAMYLCASSSDREVDQPQHFGDGTRLSIL.

The chain links TRBV7-2 to TRBJ1-1, with 7 bases matching TRBD1. CDR1 and CDR2 from the germline V gene are SGHTA and FQGNSA. Unmatched junction bases numbered 9, after V lost 5 bases and J lost 0 bases. This CDR3 comprises 16 residues. CDR3 amino acids: CASSPDRVMLNTEAFF. In DNA, the CDR3 is TGTGCCAGCAGCCCCGACAGGGTTATGTTGAACACTGAAGCTTTCTTT.

V gene TRBV11-3 combines with J gene TRBJ2-7; D might be TRBD2 (6 bases). The CDR3 has 13 residues. Germline V gives CDR1 SGHNT, CDR2 YENEEA. Between the trimmed V and J ends, which lost 8 bases and 3 bases, there was a span of 14 bases. In DNA, the CDR3 is TGTGCCAGCCAGAGGGCGGAGGGCTACGAGCAGTACTTC. The encoded protein is CASQRAEGYEQYF.

The chain carries TRBV7-9 and TRBJ1-1, with 8 bases fitting TRBD1. J was trimmed by 4 bases and V by 4 bases; bases with no gene match: 11. CDR1 and CDR2 (germline): SEHNR, FQNEAQ (reference sequence). This CDR3 is built from 16 residues. The CDR3 bases are TGTGCCAGCAGCTCCCGGCAGGGGGCTGGGGGCACTGAAGCTTTCTTT. Its protein is CASSSRQGAGGTEAFF.

The V call is TRBV24-1, the J call TRBJ2-2; 7 bases are a match to TRBD1. V lost 6 bases to trimming and J lost 0 bases; unmatched junction nucleotides: 9. The germline gives CDR1 KGHDR, CDR2 SFDVKD. The CDR3 consists of 17 residues. The CDR3 is CATSPPAGTANTGELFF. CDR3 coding DNA: TGTGCCACCAGTCCCCCAGCCGGGACAGCGAACACCGGGGAGCTGTTTTTT.

V is TRBV30 and J is TRBJ1-2, with D unresolved. V lost 2 bases to trimming and J lost 6 bases, with 22 bases between them. CDR1 and CDR2 from the germline V gene are GTSNPN and SVGIG (reference sequence). The CDR3 contains 16 residues. The CDR3 spells CAWSPIQVSNKDGYTF. CDR3 nucleotide sequence: TGTGCCTGGAGTCCAATTCAGGTGTCGAATAAGGATGGCTACACCTTC. The full variable domain, completed using reference TRBV30 and TRBJ1-2, is SQTIHQWPATLVQPVGSPLSLECTVEGTSNPNLYWYRQAAGRGLQLLFYSVGIGQISSEVPQNLSASRPQDRQFILSSKKLLLSDSGFYLCAWSPIQVSNKDGYTFGSGTRLTVV.

The chain links TRBV27 to TRBJ1-4; TRBD1 matches at 9 bases. The J segment lost 8 bases and the V segment lost 2 bases, leaving 3 bases of the junction unmatched. The V gene's germline CDR1 is MNHEY and CDR2 SMNVEV (reference sequence). There are 14 residues in the CDR3. This CDR3 reads CASSLRDRDEKLFF. In nucleotides, the CDR3 is TGTGCCAGCAGTTTACGGGACAGGGACGAAAAACTGTTTTTT. Using reference TRBV27 and TRBJ1-4 for the parts outside the CDR3, the full variable domain is EAQVTQNPRYLITVTGKKLTVTCSQNMNHEYMSWYRQDPGLGLRQIYYSMNVEVTDKGDVPEGYKVSRKEKRNFPLILESPSPNQTSLYFCASSLRDRDEKLFFGSGTQLSVL.